This T cell receptor beta chain was captured by sequencing in a study of regulatory T cells in long-lasting Graves disease. Concerning this clonotype: The target antigen is unknown.

Overall study results and limits: Reduced TCR diversity was observed in persistent Graves' patients versus newly diagnosed patients. Persistent cases favored TRBV28, TRBJ1-2 and TRBJ2-5.

Trimming removed 0 bases from V and 1 base from J, with 10 bases in between. Looked up from germline, CDR1 is MGHDK and CDR2 is SYGVNS. This CDR3 spans 15 amino acids. The authors built TCR beta libraries using iRepertoire HTBI primers and Arm-PCR of CDR3 regions. Each CDR3 protein is one row after TCRdb ran MiXCR on the multiplex PCR reads. Of 440,000 or so distinct CDR3 sequences listed, around 14% are singletons. Noted time point: newly diagnosed GD, antithyroid drugs for less than 3 months. From RNA extracted from PBMCs, the TCR library was made. The sample was also linked to a second study, of T cells in Graves' hyperthyroidism and ophthalmopathy. That source notes: Over 18 months, lack of ophthalmopathy progression marked Graves' hyperthyroidism as stable. Carried out on the TCR CDR3, a first-round RT-PCR used the HTBI primer set.

The starting material was peripheral blood mononuclear cells (PBMCs), obtained at new diagnosis, from a patient treated with antithyroid drugs. The chain has TRBV25-1 and TRBJ2-7; D call uncertain. This TCR was recovered from a woman aged 25 to 39 with Graves disease. The CDR3 sequence is CASSEYLDSSYEQYF. The CDR3 DNA sequence: TGTGCCAGCAGTGAATATCTAGATAGTTCCTACGAGCAGTACTTC.